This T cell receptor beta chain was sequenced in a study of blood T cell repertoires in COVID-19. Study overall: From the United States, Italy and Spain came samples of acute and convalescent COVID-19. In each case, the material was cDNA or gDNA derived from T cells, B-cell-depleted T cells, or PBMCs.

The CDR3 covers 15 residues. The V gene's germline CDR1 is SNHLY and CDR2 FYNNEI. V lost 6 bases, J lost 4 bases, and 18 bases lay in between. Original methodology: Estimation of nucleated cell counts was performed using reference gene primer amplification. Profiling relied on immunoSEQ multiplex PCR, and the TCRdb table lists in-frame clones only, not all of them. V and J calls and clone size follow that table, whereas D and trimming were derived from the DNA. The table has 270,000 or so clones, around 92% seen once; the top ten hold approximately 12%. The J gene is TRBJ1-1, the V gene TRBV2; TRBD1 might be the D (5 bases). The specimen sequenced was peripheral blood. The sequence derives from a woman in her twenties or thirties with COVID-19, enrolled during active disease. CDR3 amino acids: CASSLTLGRVTEAFF. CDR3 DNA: TGTGCCAGCAGCTTAACGCTGGGCAGGGTCACTGAAGCTTTCTTT.